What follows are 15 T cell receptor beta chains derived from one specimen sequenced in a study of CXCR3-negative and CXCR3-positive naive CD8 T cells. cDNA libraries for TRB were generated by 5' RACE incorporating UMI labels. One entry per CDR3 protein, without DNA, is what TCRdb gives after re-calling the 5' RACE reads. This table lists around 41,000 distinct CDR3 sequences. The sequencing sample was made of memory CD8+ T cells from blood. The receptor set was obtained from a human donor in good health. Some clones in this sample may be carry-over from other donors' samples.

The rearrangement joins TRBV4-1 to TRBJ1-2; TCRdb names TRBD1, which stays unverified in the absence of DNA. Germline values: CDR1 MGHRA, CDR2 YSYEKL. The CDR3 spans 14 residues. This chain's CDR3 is CASSQDPTTGFFTF.

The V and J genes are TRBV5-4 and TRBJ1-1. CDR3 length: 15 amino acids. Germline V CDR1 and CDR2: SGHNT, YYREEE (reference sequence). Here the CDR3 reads CASSKLSRANTEAFF.

The CDR3 sequence: CASSLDKGDLDTEAFF. This sequence joins TRBV5-5 and TRBJ1-1. The CDR3 length is 16 residues. The germline CDR1 and CDR2 sequences are SGHKS and YYEKEE (reference sequence).

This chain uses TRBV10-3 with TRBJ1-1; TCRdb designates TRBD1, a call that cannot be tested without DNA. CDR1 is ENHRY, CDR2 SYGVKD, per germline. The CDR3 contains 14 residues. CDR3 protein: CAIGGDTGQPEAFF.

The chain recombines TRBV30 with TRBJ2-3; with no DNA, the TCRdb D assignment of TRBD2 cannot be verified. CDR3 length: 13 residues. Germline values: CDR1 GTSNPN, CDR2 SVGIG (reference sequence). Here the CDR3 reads CAWSQDSGDTQYF.

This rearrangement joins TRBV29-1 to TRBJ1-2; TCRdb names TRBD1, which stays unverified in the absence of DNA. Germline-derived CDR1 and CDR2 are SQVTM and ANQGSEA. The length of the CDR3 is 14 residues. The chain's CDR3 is CSVDRPQGSYGYTF.

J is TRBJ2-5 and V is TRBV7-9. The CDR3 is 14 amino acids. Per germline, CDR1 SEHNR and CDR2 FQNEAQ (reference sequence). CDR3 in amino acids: CASSPVRLAETQYF.

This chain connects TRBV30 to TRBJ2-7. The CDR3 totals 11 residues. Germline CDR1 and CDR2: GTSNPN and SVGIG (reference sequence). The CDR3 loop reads CAWSPIREQYF.

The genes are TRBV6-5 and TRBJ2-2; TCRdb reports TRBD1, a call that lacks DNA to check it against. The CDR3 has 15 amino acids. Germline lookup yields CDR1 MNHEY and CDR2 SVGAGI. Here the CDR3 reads CASSYARDETGELFF.

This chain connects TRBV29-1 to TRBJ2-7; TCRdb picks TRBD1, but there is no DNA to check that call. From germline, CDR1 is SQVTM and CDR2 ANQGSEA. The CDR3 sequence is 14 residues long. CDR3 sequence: CSVEWGQGAGEQYF.

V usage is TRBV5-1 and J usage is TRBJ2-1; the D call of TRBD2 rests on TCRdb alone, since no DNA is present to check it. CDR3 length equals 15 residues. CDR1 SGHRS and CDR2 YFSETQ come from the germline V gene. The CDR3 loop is CASSHPSGGYNEQFF.

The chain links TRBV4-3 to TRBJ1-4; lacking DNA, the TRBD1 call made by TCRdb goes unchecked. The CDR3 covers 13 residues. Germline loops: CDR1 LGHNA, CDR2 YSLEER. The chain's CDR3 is CASRGQGVEKLFF.

The CDR3 sequence: CASSQDRQGAVTDTQYF. V and J are TRBV4-1 and TRBJ2-3; checking the TCRdb D call of TRBD1 is not possible without DNA. Looked up from germline, CDR1 is MGHRA and CDR2 is YSYEKL. The CDR3 contains 17 residues.

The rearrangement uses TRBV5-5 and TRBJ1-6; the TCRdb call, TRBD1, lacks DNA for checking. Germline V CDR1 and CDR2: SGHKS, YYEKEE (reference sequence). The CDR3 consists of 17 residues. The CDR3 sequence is CASSQSPGTGRDSPLHF.

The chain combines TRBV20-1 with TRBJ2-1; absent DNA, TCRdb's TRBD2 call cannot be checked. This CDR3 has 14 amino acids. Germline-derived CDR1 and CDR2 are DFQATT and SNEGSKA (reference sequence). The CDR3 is CSARGLADHNEQFF.